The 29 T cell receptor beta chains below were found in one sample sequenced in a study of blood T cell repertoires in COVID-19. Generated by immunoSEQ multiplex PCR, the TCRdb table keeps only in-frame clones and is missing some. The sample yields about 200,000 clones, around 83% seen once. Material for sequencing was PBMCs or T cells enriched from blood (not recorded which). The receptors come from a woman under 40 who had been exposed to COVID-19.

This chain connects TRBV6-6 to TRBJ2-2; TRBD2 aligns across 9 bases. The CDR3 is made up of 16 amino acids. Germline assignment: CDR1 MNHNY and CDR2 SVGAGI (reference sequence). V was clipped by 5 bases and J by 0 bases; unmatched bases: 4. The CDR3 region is CASSRTSGSNTGELFF. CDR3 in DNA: TGTGCCAGCAGTCGAACTAGCGGGTCGAACACCGGGGAGCTGTTTTTT.

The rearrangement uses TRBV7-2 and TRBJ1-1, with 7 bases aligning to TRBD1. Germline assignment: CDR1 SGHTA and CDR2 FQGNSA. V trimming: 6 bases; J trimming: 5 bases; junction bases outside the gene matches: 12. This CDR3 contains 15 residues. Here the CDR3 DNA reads TGTGCCAGCAGATCTCAAACAGGGGAGGTGACTGAAGCTTTCTTT. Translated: CASRSQTGEVTEAFF. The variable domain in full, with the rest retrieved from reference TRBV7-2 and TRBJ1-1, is GAGVSQSPSNKVTEKGKDVELRCDPISGHTALYWYRQSLGQGLEFLIYFQGNSAPDKSGLPSDRFSAERTGGSVSTLTIQRTQQEDSAVYLCASRSQTGEVTEAFFGQGTRLTVV.

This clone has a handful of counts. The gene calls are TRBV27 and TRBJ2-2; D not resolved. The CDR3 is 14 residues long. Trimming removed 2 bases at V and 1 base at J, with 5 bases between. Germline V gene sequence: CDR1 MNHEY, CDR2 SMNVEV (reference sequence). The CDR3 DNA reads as TGTGCCAGCAGTTTAAAACAGAACACCGGGGAGCTGTTTTTT. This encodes CASSLKQNTGELFF.

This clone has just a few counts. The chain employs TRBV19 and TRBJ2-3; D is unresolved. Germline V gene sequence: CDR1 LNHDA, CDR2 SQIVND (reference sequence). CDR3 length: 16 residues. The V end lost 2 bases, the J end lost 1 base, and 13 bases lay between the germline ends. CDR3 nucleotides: TGTGCCAGTAGTATATTCCCCCCCCGCGGCACAGATACGCAGTATTTT. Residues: CASSIFPPRGTDTQYF.

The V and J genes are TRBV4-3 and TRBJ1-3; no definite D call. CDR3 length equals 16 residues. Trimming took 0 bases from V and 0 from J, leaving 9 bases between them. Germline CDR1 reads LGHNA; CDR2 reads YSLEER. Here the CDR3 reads CASSQDPGGSGNTIYF. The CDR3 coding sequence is TGCGCCAGCAGCCAAGATCCGGGAGGCTCTGGAAACACCATATATTTT.

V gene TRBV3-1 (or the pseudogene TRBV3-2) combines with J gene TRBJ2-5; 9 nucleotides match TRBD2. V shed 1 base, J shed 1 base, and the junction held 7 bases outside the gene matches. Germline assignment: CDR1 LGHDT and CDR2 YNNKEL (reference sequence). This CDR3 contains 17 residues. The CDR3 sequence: CASSQGGLAGPQETQYF. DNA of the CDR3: TGTGCCAGCAGCCAAGGGGGGCTAGCGGGGCCCCAAGAGACCCAGTACTTC.

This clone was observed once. DNA for the CDR3: TGTGCCAGCTCACCCCGTGGGGCTTTTGGCTATGGCTACACCTTC. Translating gives CASSPRGAFGYGYTF. V is TRBV18 and J is TRBJ1-2; D is perhaps TRBD1 (5 bases). V lost 3 bases and J lost 4, with 15 bases in between. Germline V gene sequence: CDR1 KGHSH, CDR2 LQKENI. The CDR3 loop spans 15 amino acids.

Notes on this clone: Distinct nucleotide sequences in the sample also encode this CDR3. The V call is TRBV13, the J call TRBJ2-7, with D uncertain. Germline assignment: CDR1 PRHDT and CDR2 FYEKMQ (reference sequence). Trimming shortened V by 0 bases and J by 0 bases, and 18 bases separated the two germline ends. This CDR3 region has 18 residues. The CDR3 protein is CASSLGVSRLPSSYEQYF. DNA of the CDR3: TGTGCCAGCAGCTTAGGGGTATCTAGACTCCCCTCCTCCTACGAGCAGTACTTC.

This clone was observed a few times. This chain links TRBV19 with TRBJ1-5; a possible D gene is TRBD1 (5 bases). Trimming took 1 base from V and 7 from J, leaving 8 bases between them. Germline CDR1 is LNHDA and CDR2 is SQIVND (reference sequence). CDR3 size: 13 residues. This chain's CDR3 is CASSIGGWQPQHF. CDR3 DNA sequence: TGTGCCAGTAGTATAGGGGGCTGGCAGCCCCAGCATTTT.

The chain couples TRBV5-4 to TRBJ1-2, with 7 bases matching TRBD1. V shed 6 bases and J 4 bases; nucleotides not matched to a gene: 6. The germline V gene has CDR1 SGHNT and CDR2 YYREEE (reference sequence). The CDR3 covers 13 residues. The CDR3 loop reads CASTTDRAYGYTF. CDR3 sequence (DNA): TGTGCCAGCACTACCGACAGGGCCTATGGCTACACCTTC.

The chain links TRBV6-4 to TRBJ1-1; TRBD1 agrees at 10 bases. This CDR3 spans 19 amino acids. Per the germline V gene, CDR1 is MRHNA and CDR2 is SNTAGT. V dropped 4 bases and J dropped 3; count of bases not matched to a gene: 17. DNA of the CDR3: TGTGCCAGCAGTGCGTCCCGAGGACAGGGGGGCAAGTCGGACACTGAAGCTTTCTTT. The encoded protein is CASSASRGQGGKSDTEAFF.

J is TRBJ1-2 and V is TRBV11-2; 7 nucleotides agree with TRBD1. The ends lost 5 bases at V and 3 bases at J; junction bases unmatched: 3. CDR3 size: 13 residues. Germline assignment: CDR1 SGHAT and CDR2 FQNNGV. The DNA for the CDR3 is TGTGCCAGCAGCCCCGGACAGGACTATGGCTACACCTTC. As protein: CASSPGQDYGYTF.

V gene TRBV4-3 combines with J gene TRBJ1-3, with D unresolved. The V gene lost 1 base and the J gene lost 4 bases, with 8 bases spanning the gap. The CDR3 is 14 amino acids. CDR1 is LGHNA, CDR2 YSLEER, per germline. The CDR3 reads CASSQGISGNTIYF. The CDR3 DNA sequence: TGCGCCAGCAGCCAAGGGATTAGCGGAAACACCATATATTTT.

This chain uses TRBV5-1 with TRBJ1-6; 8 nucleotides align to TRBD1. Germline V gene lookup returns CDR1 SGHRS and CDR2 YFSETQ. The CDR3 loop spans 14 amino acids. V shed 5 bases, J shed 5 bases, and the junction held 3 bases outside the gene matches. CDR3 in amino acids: CASSRTGNNSPLHF. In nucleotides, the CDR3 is TGCGCCAGCAGTCGGACAGGGAATAATTCACCCCTCCACTTT.

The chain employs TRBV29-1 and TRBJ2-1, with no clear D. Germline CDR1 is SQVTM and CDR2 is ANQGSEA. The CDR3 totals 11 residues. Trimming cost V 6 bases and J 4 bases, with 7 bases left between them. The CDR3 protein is CSVTGYNEQFF. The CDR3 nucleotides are TGCAGCGTGACCGGGTACAATGAGCAGTTCTTC.

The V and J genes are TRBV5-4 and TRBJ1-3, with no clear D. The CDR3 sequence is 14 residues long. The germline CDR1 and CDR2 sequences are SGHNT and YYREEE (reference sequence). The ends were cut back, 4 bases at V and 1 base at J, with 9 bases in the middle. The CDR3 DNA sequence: TGTGCCAGCAGCCTGATCGGGTCTGGAAACACCATATATTTT. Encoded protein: CASSLIGSGNTIYF.

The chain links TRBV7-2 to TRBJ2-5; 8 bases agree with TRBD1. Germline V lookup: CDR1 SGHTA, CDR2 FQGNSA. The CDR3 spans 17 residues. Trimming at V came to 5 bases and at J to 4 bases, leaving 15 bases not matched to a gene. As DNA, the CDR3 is TGTGCCAGCAGCCCGTCGAGGCGGCAGGGGGCTTCAGAGACCCAGTACTTC. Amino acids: CASSPSRRQGASETQYF.

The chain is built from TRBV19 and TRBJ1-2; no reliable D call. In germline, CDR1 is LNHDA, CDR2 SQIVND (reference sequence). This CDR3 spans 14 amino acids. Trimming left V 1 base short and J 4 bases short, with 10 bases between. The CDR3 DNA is TGTGCCAGTAGTATAGGGGGAGGCGGCTATGGCTACACCTTC. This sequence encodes CASSIGGGGYGYTF.

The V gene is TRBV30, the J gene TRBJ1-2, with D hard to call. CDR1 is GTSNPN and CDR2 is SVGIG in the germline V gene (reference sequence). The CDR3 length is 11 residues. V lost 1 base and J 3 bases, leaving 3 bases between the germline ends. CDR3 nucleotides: TGTGCCTGGAGTGGAGACTATGGCTACACCTTC. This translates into CAWSGDYGYTF.

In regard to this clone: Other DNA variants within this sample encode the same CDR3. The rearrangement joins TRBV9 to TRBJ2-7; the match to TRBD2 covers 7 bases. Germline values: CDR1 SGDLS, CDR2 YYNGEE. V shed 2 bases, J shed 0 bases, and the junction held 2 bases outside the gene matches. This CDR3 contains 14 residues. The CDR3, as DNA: TGTGCCAGCAGCGTCGGGGGGAGCTCCTACGAGCAGTACTTC. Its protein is CASSVGGSSYEQYF.

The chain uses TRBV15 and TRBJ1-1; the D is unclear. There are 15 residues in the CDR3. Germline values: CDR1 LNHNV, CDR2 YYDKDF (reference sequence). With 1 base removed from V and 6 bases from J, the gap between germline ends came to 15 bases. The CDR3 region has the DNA TGTGCCACCAGCAGAGTATCGGAAACGGGGTCTGAAGCTTTCTTT. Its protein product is CATSRVSETGSEAFF.

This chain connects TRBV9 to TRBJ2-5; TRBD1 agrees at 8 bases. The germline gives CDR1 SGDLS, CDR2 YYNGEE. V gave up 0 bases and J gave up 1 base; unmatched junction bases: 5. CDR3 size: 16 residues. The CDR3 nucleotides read TGTGCCAGCAGCGTAGTTTCCAGGGGGCCCCAAGAGACCCAGTACTTC. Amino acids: CASSVVSRGPQETQYF.

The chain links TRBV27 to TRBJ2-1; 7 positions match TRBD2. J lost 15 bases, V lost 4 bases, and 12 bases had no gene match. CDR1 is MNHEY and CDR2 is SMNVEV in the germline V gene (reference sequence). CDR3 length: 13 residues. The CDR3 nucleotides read TGTGCCAGCAGTTACCCGGGCGGGGGATCCCGGTTCTTC. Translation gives CASSYPGGGSRFF.

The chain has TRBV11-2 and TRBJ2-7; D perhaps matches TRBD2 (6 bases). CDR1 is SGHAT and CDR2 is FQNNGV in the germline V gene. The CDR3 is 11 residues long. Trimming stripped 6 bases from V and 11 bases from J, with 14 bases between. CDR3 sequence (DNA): TGTGCCAGCAGATTCCGGGACTTGGAGTACTTC. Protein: CASRFRDLEYF. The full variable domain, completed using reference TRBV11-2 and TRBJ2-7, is EAGVAQSPRYKIIEKRQSVAFWCNPISGHATLYWYQQILGQGPKLLIQFQNNGVVDDSQLPKDRFSAERLKGVDSTLKIQPAKLEDSAVYLCASRFRDLEYFGPGTRLTVT.

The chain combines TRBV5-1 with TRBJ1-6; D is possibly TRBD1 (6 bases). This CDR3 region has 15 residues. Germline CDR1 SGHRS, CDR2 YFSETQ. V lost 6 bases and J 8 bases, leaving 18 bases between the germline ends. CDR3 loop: CASTFQTGKDSPLHF. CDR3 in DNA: TGCGCCAGCACCTTTCAGACAGGAAAAGATTCACCCCTCCACTTT.

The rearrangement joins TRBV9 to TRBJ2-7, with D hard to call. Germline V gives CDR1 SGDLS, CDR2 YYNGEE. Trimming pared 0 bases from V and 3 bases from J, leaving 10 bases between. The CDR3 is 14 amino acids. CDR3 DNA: TGTGCCAGCAGCGTAGCTCCGGGTCTCTACGAGCAGTACTTC. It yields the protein CASSVAPGLYEQYF.

CDR3 nucleotide sequence: TGTGCCAGCAGCTTAGTGACAGACCCTCGAAACACCATATATTTT. Translating it yields CASSLVTDPRNTIYF. The chain has TRBV7-2 and TRBJ1-3; D perhaps matches TRBD1 (5 bases). This CDR3 has 15 residues. CDR1 SGHTA and CDR2 FQGNSA come from the germline V gene. V was cut by 1 base and J by 5 bases, with 12 bases left in between.

The CDR3 nucleotides read TGTGCCAGCAGCCAAGACAGGGGGAACACTGAAGCTTTCTTT. It is translated as CASSQDRGNTEAFF. The V gene is TRBV14, the J gene TRBJ1-1; a weak D match, TRBD1 (6 bases). Per germline, CDR1 SGHDN and CDR2 FVKESK. V dropped 0 bases and J dropped 1 base, with 6 bases sitting between them. The CDR3 is made up of 14 amino acids.

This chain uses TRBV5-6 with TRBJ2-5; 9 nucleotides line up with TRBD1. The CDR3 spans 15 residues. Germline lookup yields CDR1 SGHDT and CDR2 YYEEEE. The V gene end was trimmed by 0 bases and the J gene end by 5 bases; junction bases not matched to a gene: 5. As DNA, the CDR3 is TGTGCCAGCAGCTTGGGCACAGGGGGCGGCGAGACCCAGTACTTC. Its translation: CASSLGTGGGETQYF.